These T cell receptor beta chains were read from a single sample in a study of TIL therapy for anti-PD-1-resistant metastatic lung cancer. Some clones are missing from TCRdb's copy, which holds only in-frame ones; the method was immunoSEQ multiplex PCR. This sample has about 49,000 clones, with 79% found just once. The sequenced sample was blood, obtained at baseline. The receptors come from a man aged 70-80 years with non-small cell lung cancer. The CDR3 runs from the conserved cysteine through the conserved F or W. Fields, in order: D gene, clone size, V gene, J gene, CDR3 DNA, CDR3 protein. The D gene is left open where the match is weak. Where a row states a size, it is once, few, many or the class of an expanded clone; other rows omit it.

TRBD2	NA	TRBV19	TRBJ2-1	TGTGCCAGTAGTAACCTAGCGGGAGGGCCCTACAATGAGCAGTTCTTC	CASSNLAGGPYNEQFF
NA	NA	TRBV28	TRBJ2-3	TGTGCCAGCCGGGACTCGCTTACAGATACGCAGTATTTT	CASRDSLTDTQYF
NA	NA	TRBV19	TRBJ2-3	TGTGCCAGTAGGGACGGCCCGGGGACAGATACGCAGTATTTT	CASRDGPGTDTQYF
TRBD2	NA	TRBV11-3	TRBJ2-1	TGTGCCAGCAGCTTGACGACTAGCGGGACCAATGAGCAGTTCTTC	CASSLTTSGTNEQFF
NA	NA	TRBV6-5	TRBJ2-6	TGTGCCAGCGCAAACAGGGACTCTGGGGCCAACGTCCTGACTTTC	CASANRDSGANVLTF
TRBD2	NA	TRBV7-8	TRBJ2-7	TGTGCCAGCAGCTTAGAACCCTTCACTAGCGGATACGAGCAGTACTTC	CASSLEPFTSGYEQYF
TRBD1	NA	TRBV7-8	TRBJ1-3	TGTGCCAGCAGACAGGGGGCTGGAAACACCATATATTTT	CASRQGAGNTIYF
NA	NA	TRBV7-5	TRBJ1-4	TGTGTCAGAAGCCCCCCGCTCGACGGGGAAAAACTGTTTTTT	CVRSPPLDGEKLFF
NA	NA	TRBV21-1	TRBJ2-4	TGTGCCAGCAGCCAACAGGGTTTACTAGCCAAAAACATTCAGTACTTC	CASSQQGLLAKNIQYF
TRBD1	NA	TRBV2	TRBJ1-1	TGTGCCAGCAACAGGGGAGGGGGCACTGAAGCTTTCTTT	CASNRGGGTEAFF
TRBD1	medium-sized	TRBV6-5	TRBJ1-2	TGTGCCAGCAGTTACTCGACCGGGACAGTGGGGGGCTACACCTTC	CASSYSTGTVGGYTF
NA	few	TRBV4-1	TRBJ1-2	TGCGCCAGCAGCCAACCTACCTCGGGGACGAACTATGGCTACACCTTC	CASSQPTSGTNYGYTF